This T cell receptor (beta chain) was sequenced for a study of blood T cell repertoires in COVID-19. Libraries were prepared by immunoSEQ multiplex PCR; TCRdb keeps only in-frame clonotypes and omits some of them. The sample shows tens of thousands of clones, roughly 82% of them seen only once. Germline V CDR1 and CDR2: LNHDA, SQIVND (reference sequence). Trimming left V 5 bases short and J 0 bases short, with 11 bases between. The CDR3 has 16 residues. The sample consisted of peripheral blood. The sequence was obtained from a man aged 50 to 60 with active or convalescent COVID-19. The V call is TRBV19, the J call TRBJ2-6; the D gene is possibly TRBD1 (5 bases). The CDR3 DNA reads as TGTGCCAGTAGTTCTAGACAGACCTCTGGGGCCAACGTCCTGACTTTC. Amino acids: CASSSRQTSGANVLTF.